This T cell receptor beta chain was identified in a study of blood T cell repertoires in COVID-19. At the level of the study: Italy, Spain and the United States were the sources of the convalescent and acute COVID-19 samples. Sample material is recorded as cDNA or gDNA derived from T cells, B-cell-depleted T cells, or PBMCs.

In the source study's methods: Using reference gene primer amplification, nucleated cell counts were estimated. Profiled with immunoSEQ multiplex PCR; TCRdb holds only in-frame clones, not every one. That table gives V, J and clone size, and the DNA gave D and trimming. The table shows 50,000 to 80,000 clones, with over 75% occurring only once. Sequencing input: peripheral blood. This TCR was recovered from a woman older than 75 with active COVID-19.

DNA for the CDR3: TGTGCCAGCAGCCCTTGGACAGGGTCTGAGTCACCCCTCCACTTT. Protein: CASSPWTGSESPLHF. The chain couples TRBV7-9 to TRBJ1-6, with 8 bases that match TRBD1. The ends lost 5 bases at V and 10 bases at J; junction bases unmatched: 10. The germline V gene encodes CDR1 SEHNR and CDR2 FQNEAQ (reference sequence). The CDR3 extends over 15 amino acids.